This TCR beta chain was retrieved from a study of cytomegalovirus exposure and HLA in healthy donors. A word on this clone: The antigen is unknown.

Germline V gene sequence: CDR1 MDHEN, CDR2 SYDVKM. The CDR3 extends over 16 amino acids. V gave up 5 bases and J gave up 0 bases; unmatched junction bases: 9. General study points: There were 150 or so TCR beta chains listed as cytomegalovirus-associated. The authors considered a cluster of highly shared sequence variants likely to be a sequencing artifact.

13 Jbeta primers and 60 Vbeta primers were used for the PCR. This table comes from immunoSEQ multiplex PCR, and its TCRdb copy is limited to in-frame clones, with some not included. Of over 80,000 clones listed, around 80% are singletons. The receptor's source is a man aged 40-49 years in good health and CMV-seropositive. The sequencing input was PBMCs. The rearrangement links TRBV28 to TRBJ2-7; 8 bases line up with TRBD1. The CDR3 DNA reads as TGTGCCAGCAGTCCCTGGGACAGGAGCATCTCCTACGAGCAGTACTTC. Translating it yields CASSPWDRSISYEQYF.